This TCR beta chain stems from a study of blood T cell repertoires in COVID-19. The overall study: Sites in the United States, Italy and Spain provided acute and convalescent COVID-19 samples. In each case, the material was cDNA or gDNA derived from T cells, B-cell-depleted T cells, or PBMCs.

CDR3 size: 18 residues. Trimming took off 4 bases at V and 0 bases at J, with 19 bases between the two ends. Looked up from germline, CDR1 is MDHEN and CDR2 is SYDVKM. The Seattle site enrolled patients during active infection and followed them longitudinally. In the authors' workflow: Quantification of nucleated cells was approximated via reference gene primer amplification. Profiling relied on immunoSEQ multiplex PCR, and the TCRdb table lists in-frame clones only, not all of them. The D gene and trimming were derived from the DNA, and the V and J assignments and clone size from that table. The sample lists some 250,000 clones, around 84% occurring once.

This TCR came from an older woman with COVID-19, enrolled during active disease. Specimen: peripheral blood. The J gene is TRBJ2-1, the V gene TRBV28; weak D call: TRBD2 (5 bases). CDR3 DNA: TGTGCCAGCAGTTCGGGATTTGTGCTTCCGAGCTCCTACAATGAGCAGTTCTTC. Amino acid sequence: CASSSGFVLPSSYNEQFF.